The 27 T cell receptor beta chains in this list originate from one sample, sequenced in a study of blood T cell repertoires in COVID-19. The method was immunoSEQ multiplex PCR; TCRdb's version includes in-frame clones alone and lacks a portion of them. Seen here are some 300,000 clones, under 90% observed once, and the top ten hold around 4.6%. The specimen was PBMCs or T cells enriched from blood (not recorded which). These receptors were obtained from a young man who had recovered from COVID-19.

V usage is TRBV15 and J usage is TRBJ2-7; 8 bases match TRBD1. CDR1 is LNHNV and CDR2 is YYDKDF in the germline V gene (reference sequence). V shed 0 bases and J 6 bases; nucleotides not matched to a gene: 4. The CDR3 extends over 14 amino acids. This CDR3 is CATSRDRTGLEQYF. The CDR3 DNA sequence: TGTGCCACCAGCAGAGACCGGACAGGGCTCGAGCAGTACTTC.

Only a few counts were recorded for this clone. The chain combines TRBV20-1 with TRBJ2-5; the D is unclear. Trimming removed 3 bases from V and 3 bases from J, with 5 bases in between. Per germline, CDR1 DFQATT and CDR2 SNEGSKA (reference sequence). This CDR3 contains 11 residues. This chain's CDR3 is CSARRKETQYF. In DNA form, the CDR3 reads TGCAGTGCTAGGAGGAAAGAGACCCAGTACTTC.

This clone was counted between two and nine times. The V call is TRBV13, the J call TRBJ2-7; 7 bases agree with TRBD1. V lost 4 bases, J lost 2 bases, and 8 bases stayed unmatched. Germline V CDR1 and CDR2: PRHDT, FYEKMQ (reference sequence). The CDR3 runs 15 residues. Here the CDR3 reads CASSSGQVPPYEQYF. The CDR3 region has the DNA TGTGCCAGCAGCTCCGGACAGGTCCCCCCCTACGAGCAGTACTTC.

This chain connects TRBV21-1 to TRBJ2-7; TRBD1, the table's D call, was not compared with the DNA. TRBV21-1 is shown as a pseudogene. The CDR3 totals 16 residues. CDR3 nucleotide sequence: TGTGCCAGCACCTCAAGGGGGCACATAGGCTCCTACGAGCAGTACTTC. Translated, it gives CASTSRGHIGSYEQYF.

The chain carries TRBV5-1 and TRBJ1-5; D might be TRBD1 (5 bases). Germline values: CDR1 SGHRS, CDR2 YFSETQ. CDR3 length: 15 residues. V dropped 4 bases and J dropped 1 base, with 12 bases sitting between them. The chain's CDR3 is CASSETGRSNQPQHF. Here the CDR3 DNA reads TGCGCCAGCAGCGAAACAGGAAGGAGCAATCAGCCCCAGCATTTT.

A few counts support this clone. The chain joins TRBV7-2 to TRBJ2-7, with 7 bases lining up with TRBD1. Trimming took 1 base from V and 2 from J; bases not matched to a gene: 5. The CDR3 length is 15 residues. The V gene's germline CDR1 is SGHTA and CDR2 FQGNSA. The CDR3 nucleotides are TGTGCCAGCAGCTTAGTAGCAGGGGGTGCCTACGAGCAGTACTTC. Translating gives CASSLVAGGAYEQYF. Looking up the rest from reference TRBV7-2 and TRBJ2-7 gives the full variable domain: GAGVSQSPSNKVTEKGKDVELRCDPISGHTALYWYRQSLGQGLEFLIYFQGNSAPDKSGLPSDRFSAERTGGSVSTLTIQRTQQEDSAVYLCASSLVAGGAYEQYFGPGTRLTVT.

The CDR3 DNA sequence: TGTGCCAGTAGTATCCCCCAGGGTCGCTATGGCTACACCTTC. As protein: CASSIPQGRYGYTF. This chain uses TRBV19 with TRBJ1-2; a possible D gene is TRBD1 (5 bases). The V gene's germline CDR1 is LNHDA and CDR2 SQIVND (reference sequence). The CDR3 spans 14 residues. Trimming left V 3 bases short and J 4 bases short, with 12 bases between.

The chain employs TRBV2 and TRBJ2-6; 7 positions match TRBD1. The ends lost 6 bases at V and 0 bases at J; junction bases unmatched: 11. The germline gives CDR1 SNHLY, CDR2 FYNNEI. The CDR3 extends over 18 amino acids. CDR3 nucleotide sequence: TGTGCCAGCAGAGCCAAAGGACAGGCATTCTCTGGGGCCAACGTCCTGACTTTC. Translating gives CASRAKGQAFSGANVLTF.

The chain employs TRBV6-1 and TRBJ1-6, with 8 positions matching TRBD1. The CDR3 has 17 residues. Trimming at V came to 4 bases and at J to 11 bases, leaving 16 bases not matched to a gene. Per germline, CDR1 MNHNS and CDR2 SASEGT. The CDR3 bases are TGTGCCAGCAGTGTAACGGGGCAGGGGGCTACGACGGCACCCCTCCACTTT. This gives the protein CASSVTGQGATTAPLHF.

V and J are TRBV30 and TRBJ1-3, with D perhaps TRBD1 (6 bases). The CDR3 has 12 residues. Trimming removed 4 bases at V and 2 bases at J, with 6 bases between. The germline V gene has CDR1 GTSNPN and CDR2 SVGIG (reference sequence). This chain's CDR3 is CAWTGAGNTIYF. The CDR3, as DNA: TGTGCCTGGACAGGGGCTGGAAACACCATATATTTT.

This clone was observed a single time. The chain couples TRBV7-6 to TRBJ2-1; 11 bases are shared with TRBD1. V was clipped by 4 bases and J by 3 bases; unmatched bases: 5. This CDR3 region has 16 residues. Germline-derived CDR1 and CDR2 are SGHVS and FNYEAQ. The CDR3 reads CASSSWTGGSYNEQFF. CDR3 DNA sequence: TGTGCCAGCAGCTCCTGGACAGGGGGCAGCTACAATGAGCAGTTCTTC.

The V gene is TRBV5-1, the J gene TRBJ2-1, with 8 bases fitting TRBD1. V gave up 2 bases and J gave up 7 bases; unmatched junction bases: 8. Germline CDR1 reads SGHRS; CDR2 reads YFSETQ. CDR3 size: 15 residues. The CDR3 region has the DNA TGCGCCAGCAGCTTCGACAGGGGTGGTAGGAATGAGCAGTTCTTC. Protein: CASSFDRGGRNEQFF.

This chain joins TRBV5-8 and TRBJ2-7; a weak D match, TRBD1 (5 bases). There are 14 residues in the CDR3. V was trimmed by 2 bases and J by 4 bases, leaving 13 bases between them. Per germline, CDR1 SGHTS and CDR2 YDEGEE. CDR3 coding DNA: TGTGCCAGCAGCTTAGGGGTTAACCCTTACGAGCAGTACTTC. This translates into CASSLGVNPYEQYF.

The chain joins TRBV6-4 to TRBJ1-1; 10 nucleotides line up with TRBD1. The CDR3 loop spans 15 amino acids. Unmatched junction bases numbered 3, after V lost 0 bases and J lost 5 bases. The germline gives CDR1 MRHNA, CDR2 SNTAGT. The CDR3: CASSDSTGGRTEAFF. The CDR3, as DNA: TGTGCCAGCAGTGACTCGACAGGGGGCCGAACTGAAGCTTTCTTT.

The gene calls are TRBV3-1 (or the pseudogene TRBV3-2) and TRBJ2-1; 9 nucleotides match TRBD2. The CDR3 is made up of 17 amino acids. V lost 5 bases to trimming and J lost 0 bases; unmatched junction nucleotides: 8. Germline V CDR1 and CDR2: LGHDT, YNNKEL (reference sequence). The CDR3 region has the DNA TGTGCCAGCAGCGACACGTATAGCGGGAGCTCCTACAATGAGCAGTTCTTC. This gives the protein CASSDTYSGSSYNEQFF.

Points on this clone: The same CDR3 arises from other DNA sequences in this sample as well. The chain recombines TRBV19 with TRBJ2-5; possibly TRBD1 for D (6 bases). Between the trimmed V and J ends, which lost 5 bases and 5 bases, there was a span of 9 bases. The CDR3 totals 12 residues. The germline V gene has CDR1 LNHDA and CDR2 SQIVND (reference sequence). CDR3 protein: CASSFRGETQYF. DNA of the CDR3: TGTGCCAGTAGTTTCAGGGGCGAGACCCAGTACTTC.

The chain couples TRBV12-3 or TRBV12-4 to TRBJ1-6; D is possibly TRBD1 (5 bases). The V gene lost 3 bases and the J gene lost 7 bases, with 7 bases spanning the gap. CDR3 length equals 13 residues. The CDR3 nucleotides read TGTGCCAGCAGTTTGGCAGGGAATTCACCCCTCCACTTT. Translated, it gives CASSLAGNSPLHF.

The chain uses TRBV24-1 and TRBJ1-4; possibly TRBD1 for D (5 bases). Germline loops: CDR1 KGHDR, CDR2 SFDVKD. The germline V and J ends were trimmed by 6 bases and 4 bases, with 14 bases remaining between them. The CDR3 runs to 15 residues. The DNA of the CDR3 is TGTGCCACCAGTCCTGGCAGGGCCATTAATGAAAAACTGTTTTTT. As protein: CATSPGRAINEKLFF.

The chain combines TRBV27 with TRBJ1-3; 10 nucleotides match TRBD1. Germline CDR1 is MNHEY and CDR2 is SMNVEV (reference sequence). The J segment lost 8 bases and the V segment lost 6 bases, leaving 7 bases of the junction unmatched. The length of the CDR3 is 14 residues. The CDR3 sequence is CASRRWTGGDTIYF. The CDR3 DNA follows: TGTGCCAGCAGGCGATGGACAGGGGGGGACACCATATATTTT.

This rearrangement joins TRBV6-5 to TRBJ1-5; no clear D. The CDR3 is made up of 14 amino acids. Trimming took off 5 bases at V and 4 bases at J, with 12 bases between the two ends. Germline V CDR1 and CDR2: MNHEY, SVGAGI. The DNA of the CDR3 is TGTGCCAGCAGTCCCTCGGGGTTAAATCAGCCCCAGCATTTT. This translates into CASSPSGLNQPQHF.

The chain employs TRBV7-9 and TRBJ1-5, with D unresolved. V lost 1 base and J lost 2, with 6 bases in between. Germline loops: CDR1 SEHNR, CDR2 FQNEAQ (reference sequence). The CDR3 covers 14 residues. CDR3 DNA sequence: TGTGCCAGCAGCTTAGGTACAGGCAATCAGCCCCAGCATTTT. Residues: CASSLGTGNQPQHF.

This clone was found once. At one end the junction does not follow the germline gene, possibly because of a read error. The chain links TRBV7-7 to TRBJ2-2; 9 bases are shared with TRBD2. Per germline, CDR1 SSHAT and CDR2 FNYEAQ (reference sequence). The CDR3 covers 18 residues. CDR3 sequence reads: CASSLVSSGRFYTGELFF. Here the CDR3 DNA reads TGTGCTAGCAGCTTAGTCTCGAGCGGGAGGTTTTATACCGGGGAGCTGTTTTTT.

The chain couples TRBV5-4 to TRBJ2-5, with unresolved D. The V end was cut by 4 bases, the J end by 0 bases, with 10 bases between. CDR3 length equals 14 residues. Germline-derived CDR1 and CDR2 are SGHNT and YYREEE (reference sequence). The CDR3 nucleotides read TGTGCCAGCAGCCTTTCTCTAGACCAAGAGACCCAGTACTTC. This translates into CASSLSLDQETQYF.

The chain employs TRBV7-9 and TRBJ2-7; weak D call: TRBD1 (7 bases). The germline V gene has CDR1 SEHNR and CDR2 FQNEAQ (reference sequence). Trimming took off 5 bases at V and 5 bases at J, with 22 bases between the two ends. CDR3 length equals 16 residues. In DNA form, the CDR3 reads TGTGCCAGCAGCCCACCCGGGGGCAGGGGGGTCCACGAGCAGTACTTC. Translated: CASSPPGGRGVHEQYF.

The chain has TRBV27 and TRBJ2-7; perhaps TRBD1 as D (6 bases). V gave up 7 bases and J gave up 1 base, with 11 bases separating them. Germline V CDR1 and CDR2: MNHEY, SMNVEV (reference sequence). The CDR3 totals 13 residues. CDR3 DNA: TGTGCCAGCACCCCCCAGGGGTCCTACGAGCAGTACTTC. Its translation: CASTPQGSYEQYF.

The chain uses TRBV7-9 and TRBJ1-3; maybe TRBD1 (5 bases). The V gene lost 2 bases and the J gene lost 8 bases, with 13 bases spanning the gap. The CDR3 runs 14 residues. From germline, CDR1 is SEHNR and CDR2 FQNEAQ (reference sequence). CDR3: CASSLQGGLYTIYF. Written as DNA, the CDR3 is TGTGCCAGCAGCTTACAGGGAGGGTTGTACACCATATATTTT.

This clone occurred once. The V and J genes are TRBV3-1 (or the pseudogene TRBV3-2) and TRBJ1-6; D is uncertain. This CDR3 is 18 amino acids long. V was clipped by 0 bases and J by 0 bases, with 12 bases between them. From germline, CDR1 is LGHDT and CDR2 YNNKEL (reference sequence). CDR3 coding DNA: TGTGCCAGCAGCCAAGATCGAGGGAAGACCTCCTATAATTCACCCCTCCACTTT. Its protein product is CASSQDRGKTSYNSPLHF.